Listed below are T cell receptor beta chains from one sample, sequenced in a study of T cell responses to AZD1222 COVID-19 vaccine. Libraries were prepared by immunoSEQ multiplex PCR; TCRdb keeps only in-frame clonotypes and omits some of them. The table has about 93,000 clones, roughly nine tenths seen once. Material: peripheral blood, obtained on day 0 of MenACWY control vaccination. Every receptor here comes from an adult in good health. The CDR3 runs from the conserved cysteine through the conserved F or W. A D gene is named only where the DNA matches it firmly. For some rows the clone size is stated as once, few or many, or as a class when expanded; others skip it.

V: TRBV11-2
J: TRBJ1-4
size: -
D: -
DNA: TGTGCCAGCAGCCCCGGGGGCTTTGGAAGTGAAAAACTGTTTTTT
CDR3: CASSPGGFGSEKLFF

V: TRBV7-9
J: TRBJ1-2
size: -
D: -
DNA: TGTGCCAGCAGCTTAGTATCGGCGGCTCCGAGTATTAACTATGGCTACACCTTC
CDR3: CASSLVSAAPSINYGYTF

V: TRBV5-6
J: TRBJ2-5
size: -
D: -
DNA: TGTGCCAGCAGCAAGACCGGGACCACCGGGACCCAGTACTTC
CDR3: CASSKTGTTGTQYF

V: TRBV7-7
J: TRBJ2-5
size: -
D: TRBD1
DNA: TGTGCTAGCAGCCGAGGACAGGGAGTCCAAGAGACCCAGTACTTC
CDR3: CASSRGQGVQETQYF

V: TRBV5-1
J: TRBJ1-4
size: -
D: -
DNA: TGCGCCAGCAGCTCCGGAACTGCCGAAAAACTGTTTTTT
CDR3: CASSSGTAEKLFF

V: TRBV11-3
J: TRBJ1-6
size: -
D: -
DNA: TGTGCCAGCAGCTTAGGAGTATGGGATTCACCCCTCCACTTT
CDR3: CASSLGVWDSPLHF

V: TRBV5-4
J: TRBJ1-4
size: -
D: -
DNA: TGTGCCAGCAGCTCGTCAGGGTATAATGAAAAACTGTTTTTT
CDR3: CASSSSGYNEKLFF

V: TRBV3-1/TRBV3-2
J: TRBJ1-2
size: once
D: -
DNA: TGTGCCAGCAGCCCCGGTTCTGGCTACACCTTC
CDR3: CASSPGSGYTF

V: TRBV5-1
J: TRBJ2-7
size: -
D: -
DNA: TGCGCCAGCAGCTTGAGTCAGGGGACGTCGAACGAGCAGTACTTC
CDR3: CASSLSQGTSNEQYF

V: TRBV28
J: TRBJ2-4
size: -
D: TRBD2
DNA: TGTGCCAGCAGTTTAACCGGGACTAGCAACATTCAGTACTTC
CDR3: CASSLTGTSNIQYF

V: TRBV6-1
J: TRBJ1-5
size: -
D: -
DNA: TGTGCCAGCAGTGACAGGGTACAGCAGCCCCAGCATTTT
CDR3: CASSDRVQQPQHF

V: TRBV19
J: TRBJ1-1
size: -
D: -
DNA: TGTGCCAGTAGTCCTCGGGGGCCCCAAGGGGTGAACACTGAAGCTTTCTTT
CDR3: CASSPRGPQGVNTEAFF

V: TRBV11-1
J: TRBJ2-7
size: few
D: TRBD2
DNA: TGTGCCAGCAGCTTAGTGGAGCGGGGCTCCTACGAGCAGTACTTC
CDR3: CASSLVERGSYEQYF

V: TRBV4-1
J: TRBJ2-1
size: many
D: TRBD2
DNA: TGCGCCAGCAGCTACCCTAGCGGGGGCTCCTACAATGAGCAGTTCTTC
CDR3: CASSYPSGGSYNEQFF

V: TRBV2
J: TRBJ2-1
size: once
D: TRBD2
DNA: TGTGCCAGCAGTGAAGGTGGACTAGTGTGGGTCAATGAGCAGTTCTTC
CDR3: CASSEGGLVWVNEQFF

V: TRBV12-3/TRBV12-4
J: TRBJ1-1
size: -
D: -
DNA: TGTGCCAGCAGTTTCTCGGGACCCACTGAAGCTTTCTTT
CDR3: CASSFSGPTEAFF

V: TRBV5-1
J: TRBJ2-5
size: -
D: TRBD1
DNA: TGCGCCAGCAGTGGGACGGGACAGGTACAAGAGACCCAGTACTTC
CDR3: CASSGTGQVQETQYF

V: TRBV30
J: TRBJ2-3
size: -
D: TRBD1
DNA: TGTGCCTGGAGAGAGGGGGCAGGGTGGGGAGATACGCAGTATTTT
CDR3: CAWREGAGWGDTQYF

V: TRBV3-1/TRBV3-2
J: TRBJ1-5
size: few
D: TRBD1
DNA: TGTGCCAGCTTCCCCTGGACAGGGGGCCAGAATCAGCCCCAGCATTTT
CDR3: CASFPWTGGQNQPQHF

V: TRBV9
J: TRBJ1-4
size: -
D: -
DNA: TGTGCCAGCAGCGTAGAGGGTCTGTCTGAAAAACTGTTTTTT
CDR3: CASSVEGLSEKLFF

V: TRBV7-9
J: TRBJ2-7
size: few
D: -
DNA: TGTGCCAGCAGCTTGCCCCATGGGACTTTCGGGGACAACGAGCAGTACTTC
CDR3: CASSLPHGTFGDNEQYF

V: TRBV10-3
J: TRBJ2-2
size: -
D: -
DNA: TGTGCCATCAGTGAGATACAGGCGTCCGGGGAGCTGTTTTTT
CDR3: CAISEIQASGELFF

V: TRBV5-6
J: TRBJ1-3
size: -
D: TRBD1
DNA: TGTGCCAGCAGCGTACAAGCCGGGACAGCTGGAAACACCATATATTTT
CDR3: CASSVQAGTAGNTIYF

V: TRBV5-4
J: TRBJ2-1
size: once
D: TRBD2
DNA: TGTGCCAGCACCATAGCGGGGGGGGGCCCAGCGAGTACTGAGCAGTTCTTC
CDR3: CASTIAGGGPASTEQFF

V: TRBV5-6
J: TRBJ1-4
size: -
D: TRBD1
DNA: TGTGCCAGCAGCCTCCGACAGGGGGCGAATGAAAAACTGTTTTTT
CDR3: CASSLRQGANEKLFF

V: TRBV4-3
J: TRBJ2-3
size: -
D: -
DNA: TGCGCCAGCAGCCAAGGAAATGGGGGAAGTGGCACAGATACGCAGTATTTT
CDR3: CASSQGNGGSGTDTQYF

V: TRBV9
J: TRBJ2-7
size: -
D: TRBD2
DNA: TGTGCCAGCAGCGTAGAGTCTAGCGGATTTGGGGAGCAGTACTTC
CDR3: CASSVESSGFGEQYF

V: TRBV7-2
J: TRBJ2-7
size: -
D: TRBD1
DNA: TGTGCCAGCAGCCGGGACAGGGAGAACGAGCAGTACTTC
CDR3: CASSRDRENEQYF

V: TRBV11-3
J: TRBJ2-2
size: -
D: -
DNA: TGTGCCAGCAGCTTAGATCCGGGCCGGGCCGGGGAGCTGTTTTTT
CDR3: CASSLDPGRAGELFF

V: TRBV6-5
J: TRBJ2-1
size: -
D: TRBD1
DNA: TGTGCCAGCAACAAAGGGACAGCGCGGTGGGAGCAGTTCTTC
CDR3: CASNKGTARWEQFF

V: TRBV28
J: TRBJ1-2
size: -
D: TRBD1
DNA: TGTGCCAGCAGTTTACTTGACAGGGGTGGCTACACCTTC
CDR3: CASSLLDRGGYTF

V: TRBV3-1/TRBV3-2
J: TRBJ2-1
size: few
D: -
DNA: TGTGCCAGCAGCCTTTTTCATGAGCAGTTCTTC
CDR3: CASSLFHEQFF

V: TRBV4-2
J: TRBJ1-1
size: -
D: -
DNA: TGTGCCAGCAGCCAAGATCCCGAGGGTAACACTGAAGCTTTCTTT
CDR3: CASSQDPEGNTEAFF

V: TRBV3-1/TRBV3-2
J: TRBJ2-7
size: -
D: -
DNA: TGTGCCAGCAGCCAAGGAGGAGGGGCCCCCTACGAGCAGTACTTC
CDR3: CASSQGGGAPYEQYF

V: TRBV7-2
J: TRBJ2-1
size: -
D: TRBD2
DNA: TGTGCCAGCAGCCGCCGGTATAGCGGGGGGCATAATGAGCAGTTCTTC
CDR3: CASSRRYSGGHNEQFF

V: TRBV5-1
J: TRBJ1-4
size: -
D: TRBD1
DNA: TGCGCCAGCAGCTCTACAGGGGCAGCTAATGAAAAACTGTTTTTT
CDR3: CASSSTGAANEKLFF

V: TRBV7-3
J: TRBJ1-1
size: -
D: -
DNA: TGTGCCAGCAGCTCTGGACTCCCGAACACTGAAGCTTTCTTT
CDR3: CASSSGLPNTEAFF

V: TRBV3-1/TRBV3-2
J: TRBJ2-2
size: few
D: -
DNA: TGTGCCAGCAGCCTAATGAACACCGGGGAGCTGTTTTTT
CDR3: CASSLMNTGELFF

V: TRBV4-1
J: TRBJ1-5
size: -
D: -
DNA: TGCGCCAGCAGCCGCATCAACGGGGGGGATCAGCCCCAGCATTTT
CDR3: CASSRINGGDQPQHF

V: TRBV5-1
J: TRBJ2-2
size: -
D: TRBD1
DNA: TGCGCCAGCAGCTTCCAGCCGACAGAACAAGGGGGCTGGGCCGGGGAGCTGTTTTTT
CDR3: CASSFQPTEQGGWAGELFF

V: TRBV6-2/TRBV6-3
J: TRBJ2-3
size: -
D: TRBD2
DNA: TGTGCCAGCAGTTACGGGCTAGCGGGGGGGCCCGACTTGGTGGGCACAGATACGCAGTATTTT
CDR3: CASSYGLAGGPDLVGTDTQYF